A single sample gave rise to the 24 T cell receptor beta chains below, sequenced in a study of control samples from healthy donors and cancer patients. Profiling relied on immunoSEQ multiplex PCR, and the TCRdb table lists in-frame clones only, not all of them. The table shows 150,000 to 200,000 clones, with 80% to 90% occurring only once. The specimen sequenced was blood. All receptors come from a man between 18 and 29 years old in good health.

V and J are TRBV19 and TRBJ2-3, with 10 positions matching TRBD2. V lost 5 bases and J lost 4; bases outside the gene matches: 6. The length of the CDR3 is 15 residues. The germline gives CDR1 LNHDA, CDR2 SQIVND (reference sequence). The CDR3 DNA reads TGTGCCAGTAGTTCCACTAGCGGGGACGCAGATACGCAGTATTTT. It yields the protein CASSSTSGDADTQYF.

The V gene is TRBV4-3, the J gene TRBJ2-3, with 11 bases identical to TRBD2. This CDR3 contains 16 residues. The trim removed 0 bases at V and 5 bases at J, leaving 4 bases unmatched. CDR1 and CDR2 from the germline V gene are LGHNA and YSLEER. The CDR3 reads CASSQDVAGGRDTQYF. CDR3 coding DNA: TGCGCCAGCAGCCAAGATGTAGCGGGGGGGCGAGATACGCAGTATTTT.

The chain has TRBV9 and TRBJ2-7, with D possibly matching TRBD2 (6 bases). Deletions cut 0 bases from V and 0 bases from J, with 10 bases between. This CDR3 region has 15 residues. Germline assignment: CDR1 SGDLS and CDR2 YYNGEE. CDR3 in DNA: TGTGCCAGCAGCGTAGATGGCGGGGCCTCCTACGAGCAGTACTTC. It is translated as CASSVDGGASYEQYF.

This chain links TRBV6-5 with TRBJ2-7; TRBD2 aligns across 7 bases. Losses at the gene ends were 9 bases for V and 1 base for J; bases not matched to a gene: 6. This CDR3 spans 13 amino acids. Germline V CDR1 and CDR2: MNHEY, SVGAGI. CDR3 nucleotides: TGTGCCAGTTTCGGGGGGAGGTCCTACGAGCAGTACTTC. Translated, it gives CASFGGRSYEQYF.

V and J are TRBV7-3 and TRBJ2-3; no definite D call. The length of the CDR3 is 14 residues. V was shortened by 5 bases and J by 4 bases, with 13 bases between the two germline ends. Germline V gene lookup returns CDR1 SGHTA and CDR2 FQGTGA. The CDR3 DNA sequence: TGTGCCAGCAGCCAAGGGTTTGGGGCAGATACGCAGTATTTT. Its translation: CASSQGFGADTQYF.

The genes are TRBV19 and TRBJ1-1, with D unresolved. The CDR3 extends over 13 amino acids. V lost 4 bases and J 4 bases, leaving 10 bases between the germline ends. CDR1 is LNHDA and CDR2 is SQIVND in the germline V gene (reference sequence). Here the CDR3 DNA reads TGTGCCAGTAGTAGGAAGGGTGGCACTGAAGCTTTCTTT. Protein sequence: CASSRKGGTEAFF.

The chain couples TRBV2 to TRBJ2-7; no firm D call. Trimming took off 6 bases at V and 7 bases at J, with 13 bases between the two ends. This CDR3 contains 12 residues. Germline loops: CDR1 SNHLY, CDR2 FYNNEI. For the CDR3, the DNA is TGTGCCAGCAGGGAAAGGACCAGTGAGCAGTACTTC. It specifies CASRERTSEQYF.

CDR3 nucleotide sequence: TGTGCCAGCAGTTACTCGAGGACAGGGGGCATGAACGAGCAGTACTTC. This codes for CASSYSRTGGMNEQYF. V usage is TRBV6-5 and J usage is TRBJ2-7, with 11 bases aligning to TRBD1. The CDR3 consists of 16 residues. V shed 0 bases and J 5 bases; nucleotides not matched to a gene: 6. Per the germline V gene, CDR1 is MNHEY and CDR2 is SVGAGI.

The CDR3 region has the DNA TGTGCCAGCAGCGACCCCCGGGCAACCCCTACGAACACTGAAGCTTTCTTT. Its translation is CASSDPRATPTNTEAFF. V and J are TRBV2 and TRBJ1-1; D call uncertain. Germline lookup yields CDR1 SNHLY and CDR2 FYNNEI. Trimming cost V 6 bases and J 1 base, with 21 bases left between them. The CDR3 loop spans 17 amino acids.

Here the CDR3 reads CASSPYGGLGTDTQYF. The CDR3, as DNA: TGTGCCAGCAGCCCCTACGGCGGGTTGGGCACAGATACGCAGTATTTT. V is TRBV11-2 and J is TRBJ2-3, with D possibly TRBD2 on 5 matching bases. Germline V CDR1 and CDR2: SGHAT, FQNNGV. This CDR3 is built from 16 residues. V shed 5 bases and J shed 1 base, with 16 bases lying between them.

This clone was recorded only once. The rearrangement links TRBV7-8 to TRBJ2-7; the D gene could be TRBD1 or TRBD2 (5 bases each). V was pared by 4 bases and J by 3 bases, with 13 bases between. Looked up from germline, CDR1 is SGHVS and CDR2 is FQNEAQ. The CDR3 totals 14 residues. CDR3 region: CASSSSGTHYEQYF. The CDR3 DNA reads as TGTGCCAGCAGCTCATCCGGGACCCACTACGAGCAGTACTTC.

CDR3 in amino acids: CASSFETRDREQYF. In DNA form, the CDR3 reads TGTGCCAGCAGCTTCGAGACTAGGGACCGCGAGCAGTACTTC. The V gene is TRBV7-2, the J gene TRBJ2-7, with TRBD2 as a possible D gene (6 bases). The CDR3 has 14 amino acids. Trimming shortened V by 3 bases and J by 6 bases, and 15 bases separated the two germline ends. The germline V gene has CDR1 SGHTA and CDR2 FQGNSA.

The chain joins TRBV2 to TRBJ2-1; 7 bases align to TRBD2. Looked up from germline, CDR1 is SNHLY and CDR2 is FYNNEI. V lost 6 bases to trimming and J lost 3 bases; unmatched junction nucleotides: 5. CDR3 size: 14 residues. This CDR3 reads CASSRDYNYNEQFF. CDR3 coding DNA: TGTGCCAGCAGCCGGGACTACAACTACAATGAGCAGTTCTTC.

Here the CDR3 reads CASKISDGISPLHF. As DNA, the CDR3 is TGTGCCAGCAAGATATCGGACGGAATTTCACCCCTCCACTTT. V usage is TRBV2 and J usage is TRBJ1-6, with unresolved D. CDR1 and CDR2 from the germline V gene are SNHLY and FYNNEI. The CDR3 covers 14 residues. Trimming shortened V by 7 bases and J by 9 bases, and 16 bases separated the two germline ends.

V and J are TRBV28 and TRBJ1-5, with 7 bases identical to TRBD1. Germline V CDR1 and CDR2: MDHEN, SYDVKM. With V trimmed by 5 bases and J by 7 bases, 11 bases remained unmatched. The CDR3 has 15 residues. CDR3 loop: CASSPHTGVSQPQHF. Here the CDR3 DNA reads TGTGCCAGCAGTCCCCACACAGGGGTAAGCCAGCCCCAGCATTTT. The complete variable domain, with remaining parts taken from reference TRBV28 and TRBJ1-5, reads DVKVTQSSRYLVKRTGEKVFLECVQDMDHENMFWYRQDPGLGLRLIYFSYDVKMKEKGDIPEGYSVSREKKERFSLILESASTNQTSMYLCASSPHTGVSQPQHFGDGTRLSIL.

Only a few counts were recorded for this clone. The CDR3 DNA is TGTGCCAGCAGCGCAACAGGGGTTTACGAGCAGTACTTC. Translated, it gives CASSATGVYEQYF. This chain uses TRBV5-6 with TRBJ2-7; TRBD1 matches at 7 bases. Germline V lookup: CDR1 SGHDT, CDR2 YYEEEE. CDR3 length equals 13 residues. V shed 4 bases and J 4 bases; nucleotides not matched to a gene: 5.

This chain uses TRBV2 with TRBJ2-1; 9 nucleotides line up with TRBD1. CDR1 is SNHLY and CDR2 is FYNNEI in the germline V gene. The CDR3 extends over 18 amino acids. V was clipped by 0 bases and J by 5 bases; unmatched bases: 11. The CDR3 DNA is TGTGCCAGCAGTGAAGCACCATCACGGGACAGGGTCGACAATGAGCAGTTCTTC. As protein: CASSEAPSRDRVDNEQFF.

The chain combines TRBV28 with TRBJ2-2, with D perhaps being TRBD1 or TRBD2 (5 bases each). The ends were cut back, 5 bases at V and 0 bases at J, with 22 bases in the middle. The CDR3 contains 19 residues. The germline CDR1 and CDR2 sequences are MDHEN and SYDVKM. DNA for the CDR3: TGTGCCAGCAGTATTGGGACGTTCCAGATTGGGCCGAACACCGGGGAGCTGTTTTTT. It yields the protein CASSIGTFQIGPNTGELFF.

The chain joins TRBV24-1 to TRBJ2-3, with 13 bases that match TRBD2. CDR1 KGHDR and CDR2 SFDVKD come from the germline V gene. V dropped 9 bases and J dropped 0; count of bases not matched to a gene: 11. This CDR3 region has 18 residues. This CDR3 is CATSLGRLAGGSTDTQYF. CDR3 bases: TGTGCCACCTCCCTAGGCCGACTAGCGGGGGGTAGCACAGATACGCAGTATTTT.

Of note for this clone: Its ends do not fully match the called genes, so a read error is possible. The same CDR3 is also encoded by other DNA sequences in this sample. This chain joins TRBV11-3 and TRBJ2-2; 7 bases align to TRBD1. This CDR3 is built from 16 residues. Germline V gives CDR1 SGHNT, CDR2 YENEEA. CDR3 in amino acids: CASSLGDSRNTGELFF. CDR3 DNA sequence: TGTGCCAGTAGCTTAGGGGACAGTAGGAACACCGGGGAGCTGTTTTTT. Complete variable domain (other parts from reference TRBV11-3 and TRBJ2-2): EAGVVQSPRYKIIEKKQPVAFWCNPISGHNTLYWYLQNLGQGPELLIRYENEEAVDDSQLPKDRFSAERLKGVDSTLKIQPAELGDSAVYLCASSLGDSRNTGELFFGEGSRLTVL.

Regarding this clone: The sample carries other DNA sequences with the same CDR3. The rearrangement links TRBV4-3 to TRBJ2-2; D unresolved. There are 14 residues in the CDR3. Germline V CDR1 and CDR2: LGHNA, YSLEER. Trimming took 6 bases from V and 2 from J, leaving 10 bases between them. CDR3 sequence: CASSRLPNTGELFF. In nucleotides, the CDR3 is TGCGCCAGCAGTCGACTGCCCAACACCGGGGAGCTGTTTTTT.

The J gene is TRBJ2-7, the V gene TRBV18, with D perhaps matching TRBD1 (5 bases). V lost 6 bases, J lost 1 base, and 13 bases lay in between. The length of the CDR3 is 14 residues. Germline loops: CDR1 KGHSH, CDR2 LQKENI. CDR3 DNA: TGTGCCAGCTCCCCGCCGGCAGGGTCCTACGAGCAGTACTTC. Translating it yields CASSPPAGSYEQYF.

The genes are TRBV15 and TRBJ2-7, with TRBD1 identical over 7 bases. V dropped 0 bases and J dropped 5; count of bases not matched to a gene: 7. The CDR3 consists of 15 residues. CDR1 LNHNV and CDR2 YYDKDF come from the germline V gene (reference sequence). Here the CDR3 DNA reads TGTGCCACCAGCAGAGATCCGACAGGGATTGACGAGCAGTACTTC. It encodes CATSRDPTGIDEQYF.

The chain carries TRBV5-8 and TRBJ2-3; 7 bases agree with TRBD1. The CDR3 contains 16 residues. Germline trimming cut 4 bases from V and 2 bases from J; bases unmatched to any gene: 10. CDR1 and CDR2 (germline): SGHTS, YDEGEE. The CDR3 is CASSRGTALDTDTQYF. CDR3 bases: TGTGCCAGCAGCCGTGGGACAGCTCTAGACACAGATACGCAGTATTTT. Supplemented by reference TRBV5-8 and TRBJ2-3, the full variable domain reads EAGVTQSPTHLIKTRGQQATLRCSPISGHTSVYWYQQALGLGLQFLLWYDEGEERNRGNFPPRFSGRQFPNYSSELNVNALELEDSALYLCASSRGTALDTDTQYFGPGTRLTVL.